There are many counts of the clone carrying this T cell receptor beta chain. Its antigen is currently unknown. Quantitative 5'-RACE with molecular barcodes produced the TCR beta libraries. TCRdb re-called the 5' RACE reads with MiXCR, one entry per CDR3 protein. Seen here are 210,000 or so distinct CDR3 sequences, roughly 24% observed once, and the top ten hold 5% to 7.5%. This specimen belongs to a study of CD8 T cells in ankylosing spondylitis. Study-level points and caveats: Clones tied to disease were said to be significantly enriched in matched ankylosing spondylitis synovial fluid. A TCR beta motif made of fewer than 10 highly homologous variants seemed typical of ankylosing spondylitis blood. Relatively rare in peripheral blood, disease-linked clones were also CD8+.

V lost 5 bases, J lost 3 bases, and 17 bases lay in between. This CDR3 has 15 amino acids. Per the germline V gene, CDR1 is MNHNS and CDR2 is SASEGT. Input material: blood, either unsorted or a sorted T cell fraction (not recorded which). The chain uses TRBV6-1 and TRBJ2-7; D tentatively reads TRBD1 or TRBD2 (5 bases each). The receptor was isolated from a male donor with ankylosing spondylitis or in good health (not recorded which). As DNA, the CDR3 is TGTGCCAGCAGTCAAGGGACCCTCGGCGACTACGAGCAGTACTTC. Protein product: CASSQGTLGDYEQYF.